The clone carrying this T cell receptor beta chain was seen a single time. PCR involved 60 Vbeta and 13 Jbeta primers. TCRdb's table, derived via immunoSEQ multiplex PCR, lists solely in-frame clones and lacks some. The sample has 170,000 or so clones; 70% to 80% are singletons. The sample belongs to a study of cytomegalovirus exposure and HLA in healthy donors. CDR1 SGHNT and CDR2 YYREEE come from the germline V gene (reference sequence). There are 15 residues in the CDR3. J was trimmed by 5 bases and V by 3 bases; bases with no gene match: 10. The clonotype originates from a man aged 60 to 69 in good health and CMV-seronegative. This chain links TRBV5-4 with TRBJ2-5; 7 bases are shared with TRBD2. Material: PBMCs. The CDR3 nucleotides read TGTGCCAGCAGCTCTCGGCGGGAGAGTGGGGAGACCCAGTACTTC. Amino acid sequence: CASSSRRESGETQYF.